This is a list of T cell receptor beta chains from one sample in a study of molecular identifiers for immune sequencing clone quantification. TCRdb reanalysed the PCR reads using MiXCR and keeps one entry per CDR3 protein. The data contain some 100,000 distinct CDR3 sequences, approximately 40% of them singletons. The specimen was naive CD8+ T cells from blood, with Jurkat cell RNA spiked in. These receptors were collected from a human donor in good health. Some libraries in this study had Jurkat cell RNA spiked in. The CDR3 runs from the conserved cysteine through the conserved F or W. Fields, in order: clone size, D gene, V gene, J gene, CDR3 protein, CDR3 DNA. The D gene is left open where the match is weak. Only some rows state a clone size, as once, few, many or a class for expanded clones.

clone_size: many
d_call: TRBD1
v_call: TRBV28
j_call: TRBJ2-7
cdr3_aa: CASSLPGTVAYEQYF
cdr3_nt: TGTGCCAGCAGTTTACCCGGGACAGTTGCCTACGAGCAGTACTTC

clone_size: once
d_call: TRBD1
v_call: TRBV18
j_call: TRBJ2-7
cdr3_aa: CASSEEGTGIEQYF
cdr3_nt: TGTGCCAGCTCAGAAGAAGGGACAGGGATTGAGCAGTACTTC

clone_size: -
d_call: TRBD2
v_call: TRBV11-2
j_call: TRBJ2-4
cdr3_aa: CASSSLREGLYPIQAKNIQYF
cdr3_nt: TGTGCCAGCAGCTCCCTGCGGGAGGGTCTGTATCCGATTCAAGCCAAAAACATTCAGTACTTC

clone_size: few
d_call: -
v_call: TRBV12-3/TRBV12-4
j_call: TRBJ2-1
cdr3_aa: CASSLAQGIDEQFF
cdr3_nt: TGTGCCAGCAGTTTAGCGCAGGGAATCGATGAGCAGTTCTTC

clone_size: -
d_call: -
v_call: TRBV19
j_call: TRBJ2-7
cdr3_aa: CASSVRDNYEQYF
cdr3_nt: TGTGCCAGTAGTGTCCGGGACAACTACGAGCAGTACTTC

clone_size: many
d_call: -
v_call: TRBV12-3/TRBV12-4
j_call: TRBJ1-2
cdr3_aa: CASSFGNYGYTF
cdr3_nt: TGTGCCAGCAGTTTTGGCAACTATGGCTACACCTTC

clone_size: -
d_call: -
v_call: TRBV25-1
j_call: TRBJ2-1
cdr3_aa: CASSELASPYYEQFF
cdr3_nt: TGTGCCAGCAGTGAATTGGCTAGTCCCTACTATGAGCAGTTCTTC

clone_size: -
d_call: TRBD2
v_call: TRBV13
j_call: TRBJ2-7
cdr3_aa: CASSLRIAREGLSYEQYF
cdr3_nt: TGTGCCAGCAGCTTACGAATTGCCCGGGAGGGCCTCTCCTACGAGCAGTACTTC

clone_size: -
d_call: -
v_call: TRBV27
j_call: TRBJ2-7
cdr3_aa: CASSLLQGNEQYF
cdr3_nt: TGTGCCAGCAGTTTACTACAGGGAAACGAGCAGTACTTC

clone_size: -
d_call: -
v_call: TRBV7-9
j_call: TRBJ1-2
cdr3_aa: CASSLGGVLGYAF
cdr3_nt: TGTGCCAGCAGCTTAGGAGGGGTTTTAGGCTACGCCTTC

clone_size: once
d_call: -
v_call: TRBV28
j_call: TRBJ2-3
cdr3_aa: CASGFPKTCGNTDTQYF
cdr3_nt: TGCGCCAGCGGTTTCCCGAAGACTTGCGGGAACACAGATACGCAGTATTTT

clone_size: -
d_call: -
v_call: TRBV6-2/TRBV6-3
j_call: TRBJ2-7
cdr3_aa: CASSEQGNSDEQYF
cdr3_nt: TGTGCCAGCAGCGAACAGGGAAATAGCGACGAGCAGTACTTC

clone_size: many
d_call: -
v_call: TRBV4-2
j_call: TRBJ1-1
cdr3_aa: CASSPATAGTEAFF
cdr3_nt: TGTGCCAGCAGCCCGGCGACAGCGGGCACTGAAGCTTTCTTT

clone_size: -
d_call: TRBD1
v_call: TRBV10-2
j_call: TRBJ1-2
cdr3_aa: CASSDGRGPYGYTF
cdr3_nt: TGCGCCAGCAGTGATGGCAGGGGGCCGTATGGCTACACCTTC

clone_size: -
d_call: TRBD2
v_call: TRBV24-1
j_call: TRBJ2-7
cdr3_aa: CATSDSGTSVSLSPYEQYF
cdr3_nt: TGTGCCACCAGTGATTCCGGGACTAGCGTCTCTCTTTCCCCGTACGAGCAGTACTTC

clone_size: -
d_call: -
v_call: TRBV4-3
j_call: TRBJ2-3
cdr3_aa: CASSRREGASDTQYF
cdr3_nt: TGCGCCAGCAGCCGGAGGGAAGGGGCATCAGATACGCAGTATTTT

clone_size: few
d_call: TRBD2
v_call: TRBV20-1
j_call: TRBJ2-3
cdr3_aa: CSAREREGGAVGTDTQYF
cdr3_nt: TGCAGTGCTAGAGAACGGGAGGGCGGGGCAGTCGGCACAGATACGCAGTATTTT

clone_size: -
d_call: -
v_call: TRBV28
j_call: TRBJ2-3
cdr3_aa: CASTSWGRNTQYF
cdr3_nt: TGTGCCAGCACCTCATGGGGCAGAAATACGCAGTATTTT

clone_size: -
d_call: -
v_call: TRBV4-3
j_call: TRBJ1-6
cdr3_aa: CASSQDWASNSPLHF
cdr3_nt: TGCGCCAGCAGCCAAGATTGGGCGAGTAATTCACCCCTCCACTTT

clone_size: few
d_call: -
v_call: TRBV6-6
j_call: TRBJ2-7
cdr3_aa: CASSYTYRVEQYF
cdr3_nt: TGTGCCAGCAGTTACACATACAGGGTTGAGCAGTACTTC

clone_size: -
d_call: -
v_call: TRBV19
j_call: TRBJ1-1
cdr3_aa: CASRAWEGLNTEAFF
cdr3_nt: TGTGCCAGTAGGGCGTGGGAAGGGTTGAACACTGAAGCTTTCTTT

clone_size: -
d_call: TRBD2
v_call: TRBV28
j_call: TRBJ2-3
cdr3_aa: CASSQPGLAGADTDTQYF
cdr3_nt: TGTGCCAGCAGCCAACCGGGACTAGCGGGAGCTGACACAGATACGCAGTATTTT

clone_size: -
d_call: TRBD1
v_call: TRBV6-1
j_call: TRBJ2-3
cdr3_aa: CASSDWTGDDTQYF
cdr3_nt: TGTGCCAGCAGCGACTGGACAGGGGACGATACGCAGTATTTT

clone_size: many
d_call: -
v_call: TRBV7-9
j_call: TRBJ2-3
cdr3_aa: CASRTGADTQYF
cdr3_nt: TGTGCCAGCAGGACGGGAGCAGATACGCAGTATTTT

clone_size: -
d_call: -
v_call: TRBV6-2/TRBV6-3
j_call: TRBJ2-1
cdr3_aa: CASSYRVRAHNEQSF
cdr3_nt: TGTGCCAGCAGTTACCGCGTCAGGGCCCACAATGAGCAGTCCTTC

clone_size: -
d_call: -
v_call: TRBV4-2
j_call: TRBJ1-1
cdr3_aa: CASSQSRPGSVPAMNTEAFF
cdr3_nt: TGTGCCAGCAGCCAGAGCCGGCCGGGCTCCGTGCCGGCCATGAACACAGAAGCTTTCTTT

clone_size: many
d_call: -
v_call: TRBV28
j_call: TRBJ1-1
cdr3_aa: CASSFTRAPSNTEAFF
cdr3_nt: TGTGCCAGCAGTTTTACCAGGGCCCCATCGAACACTGAAGCTTTCTTT

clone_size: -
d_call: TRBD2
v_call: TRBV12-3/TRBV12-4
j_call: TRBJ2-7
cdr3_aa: CASSFAGALYEQYF
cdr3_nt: TGTGCCAGCAGTTTTGCGGGAGCACTCTACGAGCAGTACTTC

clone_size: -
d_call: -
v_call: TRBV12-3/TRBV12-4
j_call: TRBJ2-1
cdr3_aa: CASCGLGEQIF
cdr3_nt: TGTGCCAGCTGTGGGCTCGGTGAGCAGATCTTC

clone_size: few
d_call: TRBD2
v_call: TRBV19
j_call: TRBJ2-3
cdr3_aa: CASSIASGRLGDTQYF
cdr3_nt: TGTGCCAGTAGTATTGCCAGCGGGAGATTAGGAGATACGCAGTATTTT

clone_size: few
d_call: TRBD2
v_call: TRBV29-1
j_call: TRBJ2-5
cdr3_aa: CSGLAGETQYF
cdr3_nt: TGCAGCGGGTTAGCGGGTGAGACCCAGTACTTC

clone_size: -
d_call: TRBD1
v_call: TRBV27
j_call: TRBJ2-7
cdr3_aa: CASGGQGALEQYF
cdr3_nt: TGTGCCAGCGGGGGACAGGGGGCTCTCGAGCAGTACTTC

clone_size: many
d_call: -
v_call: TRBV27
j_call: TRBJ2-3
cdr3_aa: CASSFDTDTQYF
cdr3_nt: TGTGCCAGCAGTTTTGACACAGATACGCAGTATTTT

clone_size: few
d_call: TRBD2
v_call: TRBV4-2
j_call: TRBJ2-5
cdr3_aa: CASSQGTSGIETQYF
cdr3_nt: TGTGCCAGCAGCCAAGGGACTAGCGGGATAGAGACCCAGTACTTC

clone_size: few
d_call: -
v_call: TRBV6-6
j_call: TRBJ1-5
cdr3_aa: CASSYSPRVFNQPQHF
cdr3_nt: TGTGCCAGCAGTTACTCGCCCCGGGTCTTTAATCAGCCCCAGCATTTT

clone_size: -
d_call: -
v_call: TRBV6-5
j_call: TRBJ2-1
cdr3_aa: CASWTSSYNEQFF
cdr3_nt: TGTGCCAGCTGGACGAGCTCCTACAATGAGCAGTTCTTC

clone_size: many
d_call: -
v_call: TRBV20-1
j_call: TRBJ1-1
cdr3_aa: CSARYPEAFF
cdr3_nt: TGCAGTGCTAGGTATCCTGAAGCTTTCTTT

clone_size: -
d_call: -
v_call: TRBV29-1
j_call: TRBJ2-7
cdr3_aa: CSIGTRANYEQYF
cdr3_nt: TGCAGCATAGGAACCAGGGCCAACTACGAGCAGTACTTC

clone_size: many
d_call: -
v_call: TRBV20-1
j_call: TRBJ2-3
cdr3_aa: CSARDLGPADTQYF
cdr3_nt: TGCAGTGCTAGAGATCTCGGACCGGCAGATACGCAGTATTTT

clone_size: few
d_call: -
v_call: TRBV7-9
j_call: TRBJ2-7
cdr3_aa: CASSDRQTAYEQYF
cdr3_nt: TGTGCCAGCAGCGACCGACAGACCGCCTACGAGCAGTACTTC

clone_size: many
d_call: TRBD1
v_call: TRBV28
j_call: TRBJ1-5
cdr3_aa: CASSLDRENQPQHF
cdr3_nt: TGTGCCAGCAGTTTAGACAGGGAGAATCAGCCCCAGCATTTT

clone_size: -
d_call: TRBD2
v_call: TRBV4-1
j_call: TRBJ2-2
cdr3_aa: CASSYSGPGTGELFF
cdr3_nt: TGCGCCAGCAGTTATAGCGGGCCGGGCACCGGGGAGCTGTTTTTT

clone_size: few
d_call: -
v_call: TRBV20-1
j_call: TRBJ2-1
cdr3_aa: CSASSGAAERSSYNEQFF
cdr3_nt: TGCAGTGCTAGTTCGGGCGCAGCGGAGCGGAGCTCCTACAATGAGCAGTTCTTC

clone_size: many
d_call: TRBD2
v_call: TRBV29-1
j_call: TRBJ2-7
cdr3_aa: CSVEGLAGEPNYEQYF
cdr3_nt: TGCAGCGTTGAAGGGCTAGCGGGAGAGCCTAACTACGAGCAGTACTTC

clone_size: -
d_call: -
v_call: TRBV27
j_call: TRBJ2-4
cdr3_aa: CASSTTGPNIQYF
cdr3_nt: TGTGCCAGCAGTACGACCGGGCCTAACATTCAGTACTTC

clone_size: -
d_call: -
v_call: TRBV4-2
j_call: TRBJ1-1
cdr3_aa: CTSSHSGENTEAFF
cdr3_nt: TGTACCAGCAGCCATTCAGGGGAAAACACTGAAGCTTTCTTT

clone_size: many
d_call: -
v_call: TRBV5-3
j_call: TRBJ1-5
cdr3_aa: CASSPWNNQPQHF
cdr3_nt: TGTGCCAGCAGCCCTTGGAACAATCAGCCCCAGCATTTT

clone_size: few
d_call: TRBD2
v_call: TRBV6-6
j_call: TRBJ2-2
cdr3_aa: CASSRLAGGPTGELFF
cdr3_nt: TGTGCCAGCAGTCGGCTAGCGGGAGGGCCCACCGGGGAGCTGTTTTTT

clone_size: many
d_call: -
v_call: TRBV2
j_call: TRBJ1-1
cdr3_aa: CASSEGGSEAFF
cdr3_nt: TGTGCCAGCAGTGAAGGGGGGTCTGAAGCTTTCTTT

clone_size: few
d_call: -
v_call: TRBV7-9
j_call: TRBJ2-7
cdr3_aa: CASSPGRYEQYF
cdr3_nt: TGTGCCAGCAGCCCGGGTCGTTACGAGCAGTACTTC

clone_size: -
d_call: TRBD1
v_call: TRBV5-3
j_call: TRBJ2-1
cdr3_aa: CASSPQGVFSYNEQFF
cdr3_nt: TGTGCCAGCAGCCCTCAGGGGGTTTTCTCCTACAATGAGCAGTTCTTC

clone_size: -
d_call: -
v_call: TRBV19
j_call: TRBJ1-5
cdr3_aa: CASSDLPVQPQHF
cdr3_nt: TGTGCCAGTAGTGACCTCCCGGTCCAGCCCCAGCATTTT

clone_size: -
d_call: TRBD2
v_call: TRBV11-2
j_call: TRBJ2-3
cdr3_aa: CASSLVGLAGATDTQYF
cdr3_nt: TGTGCCAGCAGCTTGGTGGGGTTAGCGGGAGCCACAGATACGCAGTATTTT

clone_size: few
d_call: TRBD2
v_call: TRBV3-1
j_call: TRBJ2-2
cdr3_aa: CASSQDVLAGGRRPGELFF
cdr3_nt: TGTGCCAGCAGCCAAGACGTACTAGCGGGAGGACGAAGGCCCGGGGAGCTGTTTTTT

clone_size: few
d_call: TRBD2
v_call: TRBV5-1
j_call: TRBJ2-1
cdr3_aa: CASGRGRQTGEQFF
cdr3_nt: TGCGCCAGCGGGAGGGGTCGGCAAACGGGTGAGCAGTTCTTC

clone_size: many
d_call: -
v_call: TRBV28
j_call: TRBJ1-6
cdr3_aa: CASSTAFRRTVGRSYNSPLHF
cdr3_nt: TGTGCCAGCAGTACTGCTTTCCGGCGGACGGTCGGACGGTCCTATAATTCACCCCTCCACTTT

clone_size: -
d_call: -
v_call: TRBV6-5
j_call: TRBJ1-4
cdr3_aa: CASSYGGSAIEKLFF
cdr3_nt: TGTGCCAGCAGTTACGGAGGGTCAGCAATTGAAAAACTGTTTTTT